A selection of T cell receptor beta chains follows, all from one sample in a study of shared clonotypes between healthy human individuals. Sequenced by immunoSEQ multiplex PCR; TCRdb stores in-frame clones only, minus some. There are some 1,100,000 clones in the sample; about 84% occur only once, and more than 0.45% lies in the top ten. The sample taken for sequencing was memory CD4+ T cells from PBMCs. These receptor sequences come from a young man in good health. Some clones in this sample may be carry-over from other donors' samples. Each CDR3 is given with its conserved first and last residue. The order of the fields is V gene, D gene, clone size, J gene, CDR3 DNA, CDR3 protein. A D gene is named only where the DNA matches it firmly. Some rows mark clone size as missing; the rest say once, few, many or name a class of expanded clone.

>TRBV18|TRBD1|.|TRBJ1-2
TGTGCCAGCTCACTCGACAGGGGGAACTACTATGGCTACACCTTC
CASSLDRGNYYGYTF
>TRBV5-1|.|.|TRBJ2-6
TGCGCCAGCAGCCCACAATCTGGGGCCAACGTCCTGACTTTC
CASSPQSGANVLTF
>TRBV5-1|TRBD2|.|TRBJ2-1
TGCGCCAGCAGTCCGTCGACTAGCGGGGGCAATGAGCAGTTCTTC
CASSPSTSGGNEQFF
>TRBV4-1|.|few|TRBJ1-4
TGCGCCAGCAGCCAATACGATTCAACTAATGAAAAACTGTTTTTT
CASSQYDSTNEKLFF
>TRBV7-2|.|.|TRBJ2-3
TGTGCCAGCGACACAGATACGCAGTATTTT
CASDTDTQYF
>TRBV19|.|.|TRBJ2-6
TGTGCCAGTAGTACCCCAAGGTCTGGGGCCAACGTCCTGACTTTC
CASSTPRSGANVLTF
>TRBV29-1|.|.|TRBJ1-1
TGCAGCGTTGAAATCACGAACACTGAAGCTTTCTTT
CSVEITNTEAFF
>TRBV5-1|.|.|TRBJ2-6
TGCGCCAGCGGAAGCCTATCTGGGGCCAACGTCCTGACTTTC
CASGSLSGANVLTF
>TRBV5-5|.|.|TRBJ2-2
TGTGCCAGCAGCGCGGCGAACACCGGGGAGCTGTTTTTT
CASSAANTGELFF
>TRBV7-8|.|few|TRBJ1-3
TGTGCCAGCAGCTTCCGGACTGGGAGCTCTGGAAACACCATATATTTT
CASSFRTGSSGNTIYF
>TRBV5-1|.|.|TRBJ2-5
TGCGCCAGCAGCTTGGGCGAAAGGTGGGAGACCCAGTACTTC
CASSLGERWETQYF
>TRBV19|.|.|TRBJ2-5
TGTGCCAGTAGTATAGGCAGACAAGAGACCCAGTACTTC
CASSIGRQETQYF
>TRBV19|TRBD1|.|TRBJ1-1
TGTGCCAGTAGCACCGACAGGGGTGGCACTGAAGCTTTCTTT
CASSTDRGGTEAFF
>TRBV28|TRBD2|.|TRBJ2-3
TGTGCCAGCAGTTTAGGAAGGACTAGATTCGATAGAGATACGCAGTATTTT
CASSLGRTRFDRDTQYF
>TRBV6-5|TRBD2|.|TRBJ2-5
TGTGCCAGCAGAATACAGTTAGCGGGAGAACAGACCCAGTACTTC
CASRIQLAGEQTQYF
>TRBV10-2|.|.|TRBJ2-3
TGCGCCAGCAGCTACGCGATCACAGATACGCAGTATTTT
CASSYAITDTQYF
>TRBV6-1|.|.|TRBJ2-7
TGTGCCAGCAGTGGACAGTTCAGCTCCTACGAGCAGTACTTC
CASSGQFSSYEQYF
>TRBV29-1|TRBD1|.|TRBJ1-2
TGCAGCGTCAGACAGGGTGCCAACTATGGCTACACCTTC
CSVRQGANYGYTF
>TRBV28|.|.|TRBJ2-5
TGTGCCAGCACCTGGGGGGGCCAAGGAGGGGAGACCCAGTACTTC
CASTWGGQGGETQYF
>TRBV7-2|.|.|TRBJ2-4
TGTGCCAGCAGCTCCCGCAAGGACGGCGGCATTCAGTACTTC
CASSSRKDGGIQYF
>TRBV5-6|.|.|TRBJ1-1
TGTGCCAGCAGCCGAAGGAACACTGAAGCTTTCTTT
CASSRRNTEAFF
>TRBV6-1|.|.|TRBJ1-1
TGTGCCAGCAGTGAACGGCCTCACAACCTGAACACTGAAGCTTTCTTT
CASSERPHNLNTEAFF
>TRBV4-2|.|.|TRBJ1-1
TGTGCCAGCAGGGGGTTCACTGAAGCTTTCTTT
CASRGFTEAFF
>TRBV28|.|.|TRBJ2-1
TGTGCCAGCAGTTCATATAGGAATGAGCAGTTCTTC
CASSSYRNEQFF
>TRBV27|.|.|TRBJ2-1
TGTGCCAGCAGCCATCCCCCCGGGACAAATAACAATGAGCAGTTCTTC
CASSHPPGTNNNEQFF
>TRBV28|.|few|TRBJ2-1
TGTGCCACCCTCCGGAGCTCCGGCTCCTACAATGAGCAGTTCTTC
CATLRSSGSYNEQFF
>TRBV7-9|.|.|TRBJ2-7
TGTGCCAGCAGCATAGGAGGGGACTTGACCTACGAGCAGTACTTC
CASSIGGDLTYEQYF
>TRBV10-2|TRBD2|.|TRBJ2-7
TGCGCCAGCAGTACTAGCGGGAGGAGCTCCTACGAGCAGTACTTC
CASSTSGRSSYEQYF
>TRBV7-9|.|.|TRBJ2-3
TGTGCCAGCGGCCCCGGCAGCACAGATACGCAGTATTTT
CASGPGSTDTQYF